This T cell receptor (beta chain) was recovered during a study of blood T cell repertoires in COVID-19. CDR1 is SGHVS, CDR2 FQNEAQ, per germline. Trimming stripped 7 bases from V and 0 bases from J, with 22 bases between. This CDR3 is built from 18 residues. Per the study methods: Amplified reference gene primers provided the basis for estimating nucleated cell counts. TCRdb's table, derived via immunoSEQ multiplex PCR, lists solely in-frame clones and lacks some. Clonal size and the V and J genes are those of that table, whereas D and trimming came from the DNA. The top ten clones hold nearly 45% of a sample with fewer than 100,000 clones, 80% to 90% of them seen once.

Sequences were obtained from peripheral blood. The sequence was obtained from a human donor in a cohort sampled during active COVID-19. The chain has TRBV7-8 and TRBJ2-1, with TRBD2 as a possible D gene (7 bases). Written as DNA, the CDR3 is TGTGCCAGCACAAAGGGGGGAGGGGGGCGAGGCTCCTACAATGAGCAGTTCTTC. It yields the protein CASTKGGGGRGSYNEQFF.